This record concerns one TCR beta chain sequence. Produced via immunoSEQ multiplex PCR; TCRdb's table is partial and in-frame only. The sample contains roughly 120,000 clones, 90% to 95% of which appear only once. The CDR3 sequence is 19 residues long. Germline lookup yields CDR1 SEHNR and CDR2 FQNEAQ (reference sequence). V dropped 1 base and J dropped 3 bases, with 25 bases sitting between them. This entry belongs to a study of T cell responses to AZD1222 COVID-19 vaccine. This specimen consisted of peripheral blood, obtained on day 0 of AZD1222 vaccination. This clonotype was sampled from an adult in good health. This chain connects TRBV7-9 to TRBJ2-7; D ambiguous. The CDR3 loop reads CASSLESVREPMDFYEQYF. Written as DNA, the CDR3 is TGTGCCAGCAGCTTAGAAAGTGTCCGAGAGCCCATGGATTTCTACGAGCAGTACTTC.